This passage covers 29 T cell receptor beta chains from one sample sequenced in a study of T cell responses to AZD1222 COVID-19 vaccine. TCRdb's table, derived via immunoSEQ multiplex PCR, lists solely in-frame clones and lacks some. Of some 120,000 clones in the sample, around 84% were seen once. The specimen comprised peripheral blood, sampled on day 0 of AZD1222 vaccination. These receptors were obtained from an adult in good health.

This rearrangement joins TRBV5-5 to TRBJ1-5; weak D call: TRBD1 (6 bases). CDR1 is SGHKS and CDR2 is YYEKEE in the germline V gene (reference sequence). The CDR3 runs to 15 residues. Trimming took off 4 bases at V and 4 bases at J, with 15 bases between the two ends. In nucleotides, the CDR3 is TGTGCCAGCAGCCGACAGGACGCGGGTAATCAGCCCCAGCATTTT. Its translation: CASSRQDAGNQPQHF.

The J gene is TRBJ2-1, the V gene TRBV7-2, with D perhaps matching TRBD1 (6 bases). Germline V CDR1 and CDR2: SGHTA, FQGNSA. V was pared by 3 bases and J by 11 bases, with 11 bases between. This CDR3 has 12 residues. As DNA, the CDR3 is TGTGCCAGCAGCTTTGGGGGCCGCAAGCAGTTCTTC. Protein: CASSFGGRKQFF.

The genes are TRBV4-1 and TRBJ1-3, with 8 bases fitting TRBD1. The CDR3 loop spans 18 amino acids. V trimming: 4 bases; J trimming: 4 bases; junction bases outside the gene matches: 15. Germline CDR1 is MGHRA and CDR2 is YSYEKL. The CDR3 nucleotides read TGCGCCAGCAGCCCCACAGTGTTCAGGGGGCGCGAAGGAAACACCATATATTTT. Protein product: CASSPTVFRGREGNTIYF.

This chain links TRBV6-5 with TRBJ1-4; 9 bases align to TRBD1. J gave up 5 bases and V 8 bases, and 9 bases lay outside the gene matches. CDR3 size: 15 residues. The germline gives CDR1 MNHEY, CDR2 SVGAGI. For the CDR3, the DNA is TGTGCCAGCTCGACCTCGGGACAGGGAAATGAAAAACTGTTTTTT. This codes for CASSTSGQGNEKLFF.

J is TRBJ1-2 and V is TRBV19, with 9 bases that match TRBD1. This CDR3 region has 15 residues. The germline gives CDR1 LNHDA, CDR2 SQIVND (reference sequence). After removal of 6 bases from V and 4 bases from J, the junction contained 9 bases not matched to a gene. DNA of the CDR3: TGTGCCAGTAGCTGGACAGGGGATAAATCCTATGGCTACACCTTC. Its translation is CASSWTGDKSYGYTF. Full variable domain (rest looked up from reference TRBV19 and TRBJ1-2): DGGITQSPKYLFRKEGQNVTLSCEQNLNHDAMYWYRQDPGQGLRLIYYSQIVNDFQKGDIAEGYSVSREKKESFPLTVTSAQKNPTAFYLCASSWTGDKSYGYTFGSGTRLTVV.

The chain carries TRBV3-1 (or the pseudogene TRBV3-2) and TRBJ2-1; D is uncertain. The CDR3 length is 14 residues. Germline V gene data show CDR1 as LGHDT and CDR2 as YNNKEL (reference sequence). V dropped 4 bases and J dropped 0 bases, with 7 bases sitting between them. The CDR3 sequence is CASSLSPSYNEQFF. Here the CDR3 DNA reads TGTGCCAGCAGCCTCTCTCCCTCCTACAATGAGCAGTTCTTC.

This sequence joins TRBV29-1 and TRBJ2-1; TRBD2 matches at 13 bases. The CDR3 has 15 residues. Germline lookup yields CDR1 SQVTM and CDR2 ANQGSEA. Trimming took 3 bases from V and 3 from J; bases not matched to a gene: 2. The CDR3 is CSVDTSGGGYNEQFF. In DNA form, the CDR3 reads TGCAGCGTTGACACTAGCGGGGGGGGCTACAATGAGCAGTTCTTC.

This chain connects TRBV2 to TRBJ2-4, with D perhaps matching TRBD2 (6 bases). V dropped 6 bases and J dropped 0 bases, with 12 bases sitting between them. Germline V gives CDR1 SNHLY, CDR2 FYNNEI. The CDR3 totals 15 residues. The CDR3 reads CASSFGGIAKNIQYF. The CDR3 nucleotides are TGTGCCAGCAGCTTTGGGGGGATAGCCAAAAACATTCAGTACTTC.

The CDR3 nucleotides read TGTGCCAGCAGCTACAACTCCGTAGGCACAGATACGCAGTATTTT. This encodes CASSYNSVGTDTQYF. The chain uses TRBV5-4 and TRBJ2-3; D is unresolved. The CDR3 runs 15 residues. Trimming left V 3 bases short and J 1 base short, with 12 bases between. Germline V gene data show CDR1 as SGHNT and CDR2 as YYREEE (reference sequence). Variable domain in full (rest from reference TRBV5-4 and TRBJ2-3): ETGVTQSPTHLIKTRGQQVTLRCSSQSGHNTVSWYQQALGQGPQFIFQYYREEENGRGNFPPRFSGLQFPNYSSELNVNALELDDSALYLCASSYNSVGTDTQYFGPGTRLTVL.

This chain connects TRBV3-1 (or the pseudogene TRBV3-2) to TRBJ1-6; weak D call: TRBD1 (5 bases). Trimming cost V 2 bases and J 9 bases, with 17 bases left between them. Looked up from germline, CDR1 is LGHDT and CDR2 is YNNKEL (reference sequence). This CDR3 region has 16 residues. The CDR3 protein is CASSQSPGPAGSPLHF. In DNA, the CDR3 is TGTGCCAGCAGCCAATCCCCGGGACCTGCGGGTTCACCCCTCCACTTT.

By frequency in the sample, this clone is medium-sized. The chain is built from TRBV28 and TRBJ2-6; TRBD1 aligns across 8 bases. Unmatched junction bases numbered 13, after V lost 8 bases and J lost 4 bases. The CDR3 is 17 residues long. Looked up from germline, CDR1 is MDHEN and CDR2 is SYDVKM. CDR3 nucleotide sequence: TGTGCCAGCGTCCAGGGGGCTTCAAATCACGGGGCCAACGTCCTGACTTTC. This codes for CASVQGASNHGANVLTF.

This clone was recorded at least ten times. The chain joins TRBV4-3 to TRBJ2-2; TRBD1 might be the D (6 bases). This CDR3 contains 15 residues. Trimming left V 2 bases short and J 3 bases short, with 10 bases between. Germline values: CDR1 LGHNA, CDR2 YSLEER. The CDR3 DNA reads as TGCGCCAGCAGCCAAAAGACAGGATACACCGGGGAGCTGTTTTTT. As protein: CASSQKTGYTGELFF.

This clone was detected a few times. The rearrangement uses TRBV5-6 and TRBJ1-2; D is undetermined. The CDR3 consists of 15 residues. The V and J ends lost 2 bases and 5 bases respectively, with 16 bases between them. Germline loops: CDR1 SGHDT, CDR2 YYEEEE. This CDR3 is CASSFSDYGVYGYTF. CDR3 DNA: TGTGCCAGCAGCTTTTCGGACTATGGAGTGTATGGCTACACCTTC.

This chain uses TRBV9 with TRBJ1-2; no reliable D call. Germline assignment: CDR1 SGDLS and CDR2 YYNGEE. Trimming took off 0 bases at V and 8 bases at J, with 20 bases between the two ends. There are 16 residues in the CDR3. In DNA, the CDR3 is TGTGCCAGCAGCGTAGGTCAGCAGGTCCTTCGCTCGGGCTACACCTTC. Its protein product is CASSVGQQVLRSGYTF.

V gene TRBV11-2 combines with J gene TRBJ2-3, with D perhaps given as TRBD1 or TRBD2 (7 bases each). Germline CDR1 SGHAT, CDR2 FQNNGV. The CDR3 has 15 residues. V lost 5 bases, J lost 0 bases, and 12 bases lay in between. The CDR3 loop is CASSRQGLSTDTQYF. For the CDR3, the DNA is TGTGCCAGCAGCCGACAGGGACTAAGCACAGATACGCAGTATTTT.

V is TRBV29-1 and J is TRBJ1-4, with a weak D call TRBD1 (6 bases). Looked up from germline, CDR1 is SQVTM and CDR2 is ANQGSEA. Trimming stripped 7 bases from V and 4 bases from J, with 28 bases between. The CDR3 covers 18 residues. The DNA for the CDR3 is TGCAGCGCCCGCCGTCGAGGAGCACCAGGGGTCAATAATGAAAAACTGTTTTTT. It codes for CSARRRGAPGVNNEKLFF.

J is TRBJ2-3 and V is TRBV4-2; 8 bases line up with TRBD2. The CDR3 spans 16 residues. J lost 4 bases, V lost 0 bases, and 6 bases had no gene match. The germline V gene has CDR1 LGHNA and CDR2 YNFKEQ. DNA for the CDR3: TGTGCCAGCAGCCAAGATCTCGGGAGGGGTGCAGATACGCAGTATTTT. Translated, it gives CASSQDLGRGADTQYF.

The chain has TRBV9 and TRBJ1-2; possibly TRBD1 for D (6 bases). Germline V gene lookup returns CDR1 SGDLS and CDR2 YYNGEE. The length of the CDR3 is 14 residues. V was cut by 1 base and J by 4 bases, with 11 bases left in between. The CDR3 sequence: CASSVYGRGYGYTF. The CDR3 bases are TGTGCCAGCAGCGTATACGGCAGGGGCTATGGCTACACCTTC.

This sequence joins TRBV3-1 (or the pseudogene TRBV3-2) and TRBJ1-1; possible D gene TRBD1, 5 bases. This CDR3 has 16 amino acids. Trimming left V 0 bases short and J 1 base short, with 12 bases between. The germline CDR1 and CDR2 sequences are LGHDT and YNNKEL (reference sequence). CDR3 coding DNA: TGTGCCAGCAGCCAAGAACGGTATCAGGGGAACACTGAAGCTTTCTTT. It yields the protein CASSQERYQGNTEAFF.

The CDR3 loop reads CASSLTVLSSNTVAVYGTQYF. CDR3 in DNA: TGTGCCAGCTCACTGACAGTACTATCTTCAAATACGGTCGCCGTTTACGGGACCCAGTACTTC. The gene calls are TRBV18 and TRBJ2-5, with a tentative D call TRBD1 (5 bases). V was cut by 4 bases and J by 7 bases, with 37 bases left in between. Germline CDR1 KGHSH, CDR2 LQKENI. The CDR3 spans 21 residues.

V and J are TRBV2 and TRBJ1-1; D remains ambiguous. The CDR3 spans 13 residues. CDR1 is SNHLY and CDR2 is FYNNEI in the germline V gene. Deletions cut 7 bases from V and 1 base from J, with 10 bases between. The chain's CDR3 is CASKISGNTEAFF. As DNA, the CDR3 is TGTGCCAGCAAGATCAGCGGGAACACTGAAGCTTTCTTT.

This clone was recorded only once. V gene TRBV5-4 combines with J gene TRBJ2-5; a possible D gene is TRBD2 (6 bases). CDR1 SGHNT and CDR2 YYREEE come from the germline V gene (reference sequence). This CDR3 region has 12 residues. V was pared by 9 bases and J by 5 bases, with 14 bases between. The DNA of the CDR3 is TGTGCCACCCGGGACTCGGGGGAGACCCAGTACTTC. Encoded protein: CATRDSGETQYF. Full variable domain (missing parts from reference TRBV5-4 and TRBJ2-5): ETGVTQSPTHLIKTRGQQVTLRCSSQSGHNTVSWYQQALGQGPQFIFQYYREEENGRGNFPPRFSGLQFPNYSSELNVNALELDDSALYLCATRDSGETQYFGPGTRLLVL.

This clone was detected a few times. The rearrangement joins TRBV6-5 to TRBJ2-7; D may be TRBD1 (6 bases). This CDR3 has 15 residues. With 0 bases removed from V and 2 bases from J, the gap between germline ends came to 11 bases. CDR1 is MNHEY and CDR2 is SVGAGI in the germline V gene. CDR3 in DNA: TGTGCCAGCAGTTACTCGGGGGACACTGCCTACGAGCAGTACTTC. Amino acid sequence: CASSYSGDTAYEQYF.

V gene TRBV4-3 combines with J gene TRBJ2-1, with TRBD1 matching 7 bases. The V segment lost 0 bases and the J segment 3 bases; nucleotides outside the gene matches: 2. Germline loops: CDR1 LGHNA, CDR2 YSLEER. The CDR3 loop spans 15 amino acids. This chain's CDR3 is CASSQDRTGYNEQFF. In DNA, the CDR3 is TGCGCCAGCAGCCAAGATAGGACAGGCTACAATGAGCAGTTCTTC.

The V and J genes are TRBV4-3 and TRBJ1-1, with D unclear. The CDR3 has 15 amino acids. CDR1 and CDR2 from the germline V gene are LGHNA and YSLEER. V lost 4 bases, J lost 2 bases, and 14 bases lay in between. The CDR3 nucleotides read TGCGCCAGCAGCCGCGCCCCCGGACTAAACACTGAAGCTTTCTTT. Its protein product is CASSRAPGLNTEAFF.

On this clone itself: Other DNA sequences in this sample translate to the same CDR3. The CDR3: CASSLVGYEQYF. CDR3 nucleotides: TGTGCCAGCAGCTTGGTAGGCTACGAGCAGTACTTC. This chain links TRBV5-6 with TRBJ2-7; D call uncertain. The CDR3 totals 12 residues. The V end was cut by 0 bases, the J end by 3 bases, with 4 bases between. The germline CDR1 and CDR2 sequences are SGHDT and YYEEEE.

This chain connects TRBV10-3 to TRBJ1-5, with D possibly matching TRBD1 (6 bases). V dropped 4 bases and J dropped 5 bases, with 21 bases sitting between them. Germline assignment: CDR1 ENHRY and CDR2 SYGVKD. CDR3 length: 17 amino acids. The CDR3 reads CAISVGQGLGSDQPQHF. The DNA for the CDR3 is TGTGCCATCAGTGTTGGGCAGGGGTTAGGGAGTGATCAGCCCCAGCATTTT.

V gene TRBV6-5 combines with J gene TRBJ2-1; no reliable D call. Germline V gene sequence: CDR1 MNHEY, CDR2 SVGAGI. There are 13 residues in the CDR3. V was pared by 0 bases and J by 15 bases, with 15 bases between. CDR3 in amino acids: CASSYSIHLGLFF. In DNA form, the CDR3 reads TGTGCCAGCAGTTACTCGATACACCTTGGCCTGTTCTTC.

In nucleotides, the CDR3 is TGCGCCAGCAGCCGGGGGCAGGGCGGTAATTCACCCCTCCACTTT. It is translated as CASSRGQGGNSPLHF. V and J are TRBV5-1 and TRBJ1-6, with D perhaps TRBD1 (6 bases). The CDR3 sequence is 15 residues long. The germline V gene has CDR1 SGHRS and CDR2 YFSETQ. V was cut by 4 bases and J by 6 bases, with 14 bases left in between.